The 22 T cell receptor beta chains below all came from one sample that was sequenced in a study of OX40 agonist ivuxolimab in advanced cancers. Some clones are missing from TCRdb's copy, which holds only in-frame ones; the method was immunoSEQ multiplex PCR. The sample holds about 35,000 clones, around 92% seen once. The material was CD4+ or CD8+ T cells sorted from blood, obtained in a trial of the OX40 agonist ivuxolimab. Receptor source: an adult with an advanced solid tumor such as melanoma, head and neck, liver or kidney cancer.

This clone was counted once. The chain has TRBV7-6 and TRBJ2-1, with TRBD2 identical over 13 bases. Germline V gives CDR1 SGHVS, CDR2 FNYEAQ. The V segment lost 4 bases and the J segment 5 bases; nucleotides outside the gene matches: 11. The CDR3 consists of 18 residues. The CDR3 protein is CASSSRLAGGPLDNEQFF. In DNA form, the CDR3 reads TGTGCCAGCAGCTCGAGACTAGCGGGAGGCCCCCTGGACAATGAGCAGTTCTTC.

The chain uses TRBV21-1 and TRBJ2-3; no check of the table's D call, TRBD2, against the DNA was made. TRBV21-1 is a known pseudogene. The CDR3 is made up of 15 amino acids. DNA for the CDR3: TGTGCCAGCAGCAAAGGACTAGCGGGCACAGATACGCAGTATTTT. This codes for CASSKGLAGTDTQYF.

This rearrangement joins TRBV6-1 to TRBJ2-3; perhaps TRBD2 as D (5 bases). V was pared by 3 bases and J by 5 bases, with 15 bases between. The CDR3 totals 15 residues. Per germline, CDR1 MNHNS and CDR2 SASEGT. The DNA of the CDR3 is TGTGCCAGCAGTGATTTGGCCGGGGATCTAGATACGCAGTATTTT. This sequence encodes CASSDLAGDLDTQYF.

The chain has TRBV6-1 and TRBJ1-1; maybe TRBD1 (6 bases). In germline, CDR1 is MNHNS, CDR2 SASEGT. CDR3 size: 15 residues. V was clipped by 5 bases and J by 0 bases, with 13 bases between them. The CDR3 loop reads CASSFRTEMNTEAFF. DNA for the CDR3: TGTGCCAGCAGTTTTCGGACAGAAATGAACACTGAAGCTTTCTTT.

The J gene is TRBJ2-2, the V gene TRBV28; TRBD1 agrees at 7 bases. Trimming took 2 bases from V and 6 from J; bases not matched to a gene: 3. The CDR3 runs 14 residues. Per germline, CDR1 MDHEN and CDR2 SYDVKM. CDR3 coding DNA: TGTGCCAGCAGTTTAAATGGACAGGCCGGGGAGCTGTTTTTT. Amino acids: CASSLNGQAGELFF.

The rearrangement links TRBV29-1 to TRBJ2-1, with TRBD2 identical over 8 bases. Germline trimming cut 5 bases from V and 8 bases from J; bases unmatched to any gene: 11. Germline-derived CDR1 and CDR2 are SQVTM and ANQGSEA. CDR3 length: 14 residues. CDR3 residues: CSVLGRASSHEQFF. CDR3 in DNA: TGCAGCGTTCTCGGGAGGGCCAGTTCACATGAGCAGTTCTTC.

This clone appeared once. The genes are TRBV4-1 and TRBJ1-2, with D possibly TRBD1 on 5 matching bases. The germline V and J ends were trimmed by 0 bases and 8 bases, with 16 bases remaining between them. The CDR3 is 15 residues long. Germline loops: CDR1 MGHRA, CDR2 YSYEKL. The CDR3 loop reads CASSQDFGASRGYTF. The CDR3 DNA follows: TGCGCCAGCAGCCAAGATTTTGGGGCCTCACGCGGCTACACCTTC.

The chain uses TRBV28 and TRBJ2-5, with a tentative D call TRBD2 (5 bases). This CDR3 contains 15 residues. CDR1 and CDR2 (germline): MDHEN, SYDVKM. The V end was cut by 6 bases, the J end by 0 bases, with 14 bases between. CDR3 amino acids: CASSQIGLNQETQYF. The CDR3 DNA sequence: TGTGCCAGCAGCCAAATCGGACTTAACCAAGAGACCCAGTACTTC.

The chain uses TRBV28 and TRBJ2-7; TRBD2 agrees at 9 bases. Germline values: CDR1 MDHEN, CDR2 SYDVKM. V lost 6 bases and J lost 4; bases outside the gene matches: 4. This CDR3 has 13 residues. CDR3 region: CASSFSGSYEQYF. CDR3 coding DNA: TGTGCCAGCAGCTTTAGCGGGAGTTACGAGCAGTACTTC.

By its share, this clone is medium-sized. The chain links TRBV18 to TRBJ2-7, with 8 bases aligning to TRBD1. Unmatched junction bases numbered 6, after V lost 2 bases and J lost 3 bases. The CDR3 totals 15 residues. Germline values: CDR1 KGHSH, CDR2 LQKENI. CDR3 bases: TGTGCCAGCTCACCAGCCGGGACAGGCCGCTACGAGCAGTACTTC. Protein: CASSPAGTGRYEQYF.

The chain uses TRBV23-1 and TRBJ2-3; the match to TRBD2 covers 11 bases. TRBV23-1 is sorted into the ORF group, with uncertain function. The CDR3 runs 21 residues. V was pared by 0 bases and J by 1 base, with 15 bases of the junction left unmatched. The CDR3: CASSQSSRLAGRGRGTDTQYF. The CDR3 nucleotides are TGCGCCAGCAGTCAATCTTCTAGACTAGCGGGGCGGGGACGAGGCACAGATACGCAGTATTTT.

The chain combines TRBV9 with TRBJ2-7, with no clear D. V lost 2 bases and J 3 bases, leaving 15 bases between the germline ends. The CDR3 has 15 amino acids. Per germline, CDR1 SGDLS and CDR2 YYNGEE. The CDR3 region has the DNA TGTGCCAGCAGCGTCTCCGGAGCGTTAAGCTACGAGCAGTACTTC. Residues: CASSVSGALSYEQYF.

The V gene is TRBV27, the J gene TRBJ2-1; D possibly corresponds to TRBD1 (6 bases). This CDR3 region has 14 residues. Germline V gives CDR1 MNHEY, CDR2 SMNVEV (reference sequence). The V gene lost 3 bases and the J gene lost 7 bases, with 13 bases spanning the gap. CDR3 sequence: CASSFYRALNEQFF. As DNA, the CDR3 is TGTGCCAGCAGTTTTTACAGGGCACTAAATGAGCAGTTCTTC.

This clone has more than one count but fewer than ten. The chain recombines TRBV5-4 with TRBJ2-5, with a weak D call TRBD1 (6 bases). Trimming cost V 3 bases and J 5 bases, with 17 bases left between them. Germline values: CDR1 SGHNT, CDR2 YYREEE (reference sequence). The CDR3 covers 15 residues. CDR3 residues: CASSSKGVIGETQYF. As DNA, the CDR3 is TGTGCCAGCAGCTCAAAGGGGGTGATTGGGGAGACCCAGTACTTC.

This chain joins TRBV10-3 and TRBJ2-1; 9 bases map to TRBD2. The CDR3 consists of 17 residues. CDR1 is ENHRY and CDR2 is SYGVKD in the germline V gene. V was clipped by 4 bases and J by 8 bases; unmatched bases: 15. CDR3 residues: CAISVTAAGGIRDEQFF. The DNA of the CDR3 is TGTGCCATCAGTGTGACAGCGGCGGGAGGGATCCGGGATGAGCAGTTCTTC.

CDR3 bases: TGTGCCAGTAGGATCTTCGGGGAGGGGAGCACTGAAGCTTTCTTT. This encodes CASRIFGEGSTEAFF. This chain connects TRBV19 to TRBJ1-1, with TRBD1 as a possible D gene (5 bases). The CDR3 is 15 residues long. Germline loops: CDR1 LNHDA, CDR2 SQIVND (reference sequence). Trimming cost V 6 bases and J 4 bases, with 18 bases left between them.

The rearrangement joins TRBV7-8 to TRBJ2-7; TRBD2 aligns across 13 bases. The germline V gene has CDR1 SGHVS and CDR2 FQNEAQ. The V and J ends lost 5 bases and 3 bases, in that order; junction bases with no gene match: 13. CDR3 length equals 18 residues. The DNA for the CDR3 is TGTGCCAGCAGCCCGATACTAGCGGGAGGGTTACGCCGCTACGAGCAGTACTTC. This codes for CASSPILAGGLRRYEQYF.

The rearrangement links TRBV29-1 to TRBJ2-7; 8 nucleotides line up with TRBD1. The CDR3 spans 14 residues. After removal of 2 bases from V and 3 bases from J, the junction contained 6 bases not matched to a gene. Germline V gene lookup returns CDR1 SQVTM and CDR2 ANQGSEA. Here the CDR3 reads CSVELDRADYEQYF. DNA of the CDR3: TGCAGCGTTGAATTGGACAGGGCGGACTACGAGCAGTACTTC.

The J gene is TRBJ2-5, the V gene TRBV28; 7 positions match TRBD2. The DNA end favors TRBJ2-7, so the J call may be wrong. The CDR3 covers 14 residues. The germline V gene encodes CDR1 MDHEN and CDR2 SYDVKM. CDR3 coding DNA: TGTGCCAGCAGCAACCTAGCGGACTCCTACGAGCAGTACTTC. It codes for CASSNLADSYEQYF.

The chain uses TRBV7-2 and TRBJ2-3; possible D gene TRBD1, 6 bases. This CDR3 has 15 residues. V shed 2 bases and J shed 1 base, with 10 bases lying between them. Germline V gene data show CDR1 as SGHTA and CDR2 as FQGNSA. DNA of the CDR3: TGTGCCAGCAGCTTATACAGGGCCCGCACAGATACGCAGTATTTT. This gives the protein CASSLYRARTDTQYF.

This chain joins TRBV9 and TRBJ2-5; TRBD1 might be the D (5 bases). V dropped 0 bases and J dropped 1 base, with 10 bases sitting between them. There are 15 residues in the CDR3. Germline CDR1 SGDLS, CDR2 YYNGEE. The CDR3 DNA sequence: TGTGCCAGCAGCGTAGCAGGGTCCTTCCAAGAGACCCAGTACTTC. Protein: CASSVAGSFQETQYF.

This chain links TRBV6-6 with TRBJ1-2, with D possibly TRBD1 on 5 matching bases. Germline assignment: CDR1 MNHNY and CDR2 SVGAGI (reference sequence). This CDR3 has 14 residues. V shed 0 bases and J shed 6 bases, with 11 bases lying between them. CDR3 protein: CASSYSGQGHGYTF. In DNA, the CDR3 is TGTGCCAGCAGTTACTCTGGGCAGGGACATGGCTACACCTTC.